This T cell receptor (beta chain) was captured by sequencing in a study of T cell responses to AZD1222 COVID-19 vaccine. Profiled with immunoSEQ multiplex PCR; TCRdb holds only in-frame clones, not every one. Among 100,000 to 150,000 clones listed, over 75% were seen once. Per the germline V gene, CDR1 is SGHRS and CDR2 is YFSETQ. There are 14 residues in the CDR3. V lost 0 bases and J 2 bases, leaving 9 bases between the germline ends. Specimen: peripheral blood, collected 28 days after the second dose of the MenACWY control vaccine. The sequence came from an adult who received the MenACWY meningococcal vaccine as a control. The rearrangement uses TRBV5-1 and TRBJ2-7; D is unclear. This CDR3 is CASSLGGRPYEQYF. Here the CDR3 DNA reads TGCGCCAGCAGCTTGGGAGGTCGGCCCTACGAGCAGTACTTC.